The 3 T cell receptor beta chains in this list originate from one sample, sequenced in a study of cytomegalovirus exposure and HLA in healthy donors. Both 60 Vbeta primers and 13 Jbeta primers went into the PCR. Libraries were prepared by immunoSEQ multiplex PCR; TCRdb keeps only in-frame clonotypes and omits some of them. The sample lists around 150,000 clones; 75% to 85% were seen once. What was sequenced was PBMCs. These receptors were taken from a human donor in good health.

The rearrangement links TRBV5-4 to TRBJ1-1, with a weak D call TRBD1 (5 bases). The CDR3 loop spans 12 amino acids. V shed 3 bases and J shed 4 bases, with 7 bases lying between them. Germline V CDR1 and CDR2: SGHNT, YYREEE (reference sequence). The CDR3 reads CASSSGGTEAFF. CDR3 in DNA: TGTGCCAGCAGCTCGGGGGGCACTGAAGCTTTCTTT.

The sample holds a few counts of this clone. V usage is TRBV6-5 and J usage is TRBJ1-2; D ambiguous. The V gene lost 0 bases and the J gene lost 11 bases, with 10 bases spanning the gap. This CDR3 has 12 amino acids. CDR1 MNHEY and CDR2 SVGAGI come from the germline V gene. The CDR3 region is CASSYSTGDYTF. CDR3 DNA: TGTGCCAGCAGTTACTCAACGGGAGATTACACCTTC.

This clone was picked up one time. The chain couples TRBV10-2 to TRBJ1-3, with a weak D call TRBD1 (6 bases). This CDR3 spans 16 amino acids. Looked up from germline, CDR1 is WSHSY and CDR2 is SAAADI. V lost 4 bases, J lost 3 bases, and 16 bases lay in between. CDR3 sequence: CASSAVQTGVGNTIYF. CDR3 bases: TGCGCCAGCAGTGCGGTCCAGACAGGTGTTGGAAACACCATATATTTT.